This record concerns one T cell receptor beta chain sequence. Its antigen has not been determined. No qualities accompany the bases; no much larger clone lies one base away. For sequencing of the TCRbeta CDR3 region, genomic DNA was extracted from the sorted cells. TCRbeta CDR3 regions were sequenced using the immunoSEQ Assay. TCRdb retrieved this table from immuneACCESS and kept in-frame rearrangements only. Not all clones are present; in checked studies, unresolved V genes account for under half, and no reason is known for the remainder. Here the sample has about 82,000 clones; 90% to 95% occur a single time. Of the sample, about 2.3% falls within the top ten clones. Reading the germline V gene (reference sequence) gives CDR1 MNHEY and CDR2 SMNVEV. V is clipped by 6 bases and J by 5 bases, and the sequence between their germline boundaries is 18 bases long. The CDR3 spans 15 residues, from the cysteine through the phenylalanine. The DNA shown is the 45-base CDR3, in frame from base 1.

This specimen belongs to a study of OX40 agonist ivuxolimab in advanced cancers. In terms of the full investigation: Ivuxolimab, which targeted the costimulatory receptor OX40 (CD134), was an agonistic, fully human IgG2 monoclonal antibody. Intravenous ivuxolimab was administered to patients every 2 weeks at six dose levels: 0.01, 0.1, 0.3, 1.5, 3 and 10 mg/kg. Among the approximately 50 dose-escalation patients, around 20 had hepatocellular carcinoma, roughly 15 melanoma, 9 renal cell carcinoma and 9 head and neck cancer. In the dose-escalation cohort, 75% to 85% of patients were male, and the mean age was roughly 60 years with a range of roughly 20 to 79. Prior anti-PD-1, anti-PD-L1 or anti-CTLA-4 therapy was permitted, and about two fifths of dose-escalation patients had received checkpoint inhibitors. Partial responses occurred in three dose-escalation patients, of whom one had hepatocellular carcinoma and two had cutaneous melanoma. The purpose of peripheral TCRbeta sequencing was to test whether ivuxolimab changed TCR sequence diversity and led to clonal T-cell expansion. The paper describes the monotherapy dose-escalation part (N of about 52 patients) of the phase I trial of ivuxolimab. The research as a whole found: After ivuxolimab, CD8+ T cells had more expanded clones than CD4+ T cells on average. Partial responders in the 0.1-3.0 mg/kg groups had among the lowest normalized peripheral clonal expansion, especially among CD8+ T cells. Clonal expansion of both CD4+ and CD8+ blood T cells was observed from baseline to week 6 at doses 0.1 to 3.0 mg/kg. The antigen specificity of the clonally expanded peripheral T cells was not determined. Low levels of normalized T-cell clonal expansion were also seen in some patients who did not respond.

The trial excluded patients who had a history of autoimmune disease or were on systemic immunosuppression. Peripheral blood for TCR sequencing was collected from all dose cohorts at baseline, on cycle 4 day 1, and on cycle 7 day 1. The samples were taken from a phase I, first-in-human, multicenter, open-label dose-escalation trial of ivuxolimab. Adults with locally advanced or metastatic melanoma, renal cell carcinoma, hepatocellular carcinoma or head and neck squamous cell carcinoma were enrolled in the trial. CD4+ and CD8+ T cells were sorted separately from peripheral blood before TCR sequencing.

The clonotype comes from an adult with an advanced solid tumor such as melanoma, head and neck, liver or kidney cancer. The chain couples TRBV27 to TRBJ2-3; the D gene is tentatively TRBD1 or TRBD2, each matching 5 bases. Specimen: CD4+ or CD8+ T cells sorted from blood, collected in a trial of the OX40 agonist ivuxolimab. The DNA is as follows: TGTGCCAGCAGGGGGGTCGGCCTAGCAATAGATACGCAGTATTTT. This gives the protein CASRGVGLAIDTQYF.